This entry is about one T cell receptor beta chain. Antigen: not known. The data were taken from a study of T cell repertoires in cytomegalovirus infection. Study context: Shared public TCR beta signatures pointed to both CMV infection and a matching HLA type.

Germline loops: CDR1 SGHVS, CDR2 FQNEAQ. This CDR3 has 14 amino acids. V was clipped by 3 bases and J by 3 bases; unmatched bases: 2. Each CDR3 protein is one row after TCRdb ran MiXCR on the reads. The data contain around 85,000 distinct CDR3 sequences, about half of them singletons. Study conclusions and caveats: Carriers of CMV plus the relevant HLA were identified by cumulative public TCR beta family frequency.

The receptor's source is a human donor in good health (CMV status not recorded). Some clones in this sample may be carry-over from other donors' samples. Sample: CD8+ T cells from cultured PBMCs, taken from culture after CMV antigen stimulation. This chain joins TRBV7-8 and TRBJ2-7; 10 positions match TRBD2. The CDR3 sequence: CASSFLAGDYEQYF. The CDR3 DNA is TGTGCCAGCAGCTTTCTAGCGGGGGACTACGAGCAGTACTTC. The variable domain in full, completed from reference TRBV7-8 and TRBJ2-7, reads GAGVSQSPRYKVAKRGQDVALRCDPISGHVSLFWYQQALGQGPEFLTYFQNEAQLDKSGLPSDRFFAERPEGSVSTLKIQRTQQEDSAVYLCASSFLAGDYEQYFGPGTRLTVT.